The 8 T cell receptor beta chains below all came from one sample that was sequenced in a study of blood T cells in healthy people across ages. It was with a sample-barcoded 5' primer and a J-beta primer mix that a second PCR of about 6 to 11 cycles was run. A single record per CDR3 protein comes from TCRdb applying MiXCR to the 5' RACE reads. The table includes 580,000 or so distinct CDR3 sequences, around half detected once. Sample: blood. Source of these receptors: a man older than 75 in good health.

The J gene is TRBJ1-5, the V gene TRBV20-1, with TRBD1 matching 7 bases. The CDR3 is 15 residues long. J lost 3 bases, V lost 3 bases, and 8 bases had no gene match. CDR1 and CDR2 (germline): DFQATT, SNEGSKA (reference sequence). The CDR3 loop reads CSASAGQVLNQPQHF. The CDR3 nucleotides are TGCAGTGCTAGTGCAGGACAGGTCCTCAATCAGCCCCAGCATTTT.

This clonotype was observed at least ten times. The chain couples TRBV29-1 to TRBJ2-3, with 11 bases identical to TRBD2. Trimming removed 3 bases from V and 6 bases from J; junction bases left unmatched: 5. CDR3 length equals 14 residues. From germline, CDR1 is SQVTM and CDR2 ANQGSEA. The CDR3 spells CSVDGGTSGDTQYF. In DNA form, the CDR3 reads TGCAGCGTTGATGGAGGGACTAGCGGCGATACGCAGTATTTT.

The chain recombines TRBV5-1 with TRBJ1-4; tentatively, D is TRBD1 (5 bases). Per germline, CDR1 SGHRS and CDR2 YFSETQ. Trimming shortened V by 0 bases and J by 7 bases, and 13 bases separated the two germline ends. This CDR3 region has 15 residues. CDR3 amino acids: CASSLAGGFSEKLFF. CDR3 DNA: TGCGCCAGCAGCTTGGCGGGGGGATTCAGTGAAAAACTGTTTTTT. The variable domain in full, completed from reference TRBV5-1 and TRBJ1-4, reads KAGVTQTPRYLIKTRGQQVTLSCSPISGHRSVSWYQQTPGQGLQFLFEYFSETQRNKGNFPGRFSGRQFSNSRSEMNVSTLELGDSALYLCASSLAGGFSEKLFFGSGTQLSVL.

This clonotype came up a few times. The chain joins TRBV6-6 to TRBJ1-2, with 10 bases matching TRBD1. The CDR3 runs 16 residues. V dropped 6 bases and J dropped 4; count of bases not matched to a gene: 11. Germline-derived CDR1 and CDR2 are MNHNY and SVGAGI (reference sequence). The CDR3, as DNA: TGTGCCAGCAGACTCACCGGGACAGGGGCCCCCTATGGCTACACCTTC. Amino acids: CASRLTGTGAPYGYTF.

This chain connects TRBV7-9 to TRBJ1-2; D is perhaps TRBD1 (5 bases). The CDR3 spans 14 residues. The V and J ends lost 1 base and 8 bases respectively, with 14 bases between them. CDR1 is SEHNR, CDR2 FQNEAQ, per germline (reference sequence). CDR3 in DNA: TGTGCCAGCAGCTTAGAGGGACCGGGGATGGGCTACACCTTC. Protein product: CASSLEGPGMGYTF.

The chain is built from TRBV20-1 and TRBJ1-1; D gene uncertain. Trimming pared 3 bases from V and 1 base from J, leaving 6 bases between. The CDR3 loop spans 12 amino acids. CDR1 DFQATT and CDR2 SNEGSKA come from the germline V gene (reference sequence). The CDR3, as DNA: TGCAGTGCTAGTGTGGGGAACACTGAAGCTTTCTTT. It specifies CSASVGNTEAFF.

In its sample, this clonotype was seen a few times. The gene calls are TRBV7-9 and TRBJ1-1; no firm D call. Germline-derived CDR1 and CDR2 are SEHNR and FQNEAQ (reference sequence). V was shortened by 5 bases and J by 2 bases, with 18 bases between the two germline ends. This CDR3 is built from 16 residues. CDR3 nucleotide sequence: TGTGCCAGCAGCGACCGGACCGGCGGAGGAAACACTGAAGCTTTCTTT. This codes for CASSDRTGGGNTEAFF.

CDR3 sequence reads: CASSFSGANSPLHF. The CDR3, as DNA: TGTGCCAGTAGTTTTTCAGGGGCCAATTCACCCCTCCACTTT. V gene TRBV25-1 combines with J gene TRBJ1-6; maybe TRBD1 (6 bases). CDR1 and CDR2 (germline): MGHDK, SYGVNS. This CDR3 is built from 14 residues. Deletions cut 9 bases from V and 7 bases from J, with 16 bases between.